This T cell receptor (beta chain) was captured in a study of cytomegalovirus exposure and HLA in healthy donors. Regarding this clone: Antigen unknown.

Whole-study findings and limits: The classifier reportedly diagnosed cytomegalovirus status with high sensitivity and specificity. Most TCRs appeared rarely, but some public TCRs recurred in many donors.

The protocol was immunoSEQ multiplex PCR, while the TCRdb copy is restricted to in-frame clones and leaves out a portion. The repertoire holds tens of thousands of clones, with about 91% as singletons. The sequenced sample was PBMCs. This TCR derives from a woman aged 25-40 years in good health and CMV-seronegative.

As DNA, the CDR3 is TGTGCCAGCAGCTTAGCCATTGCCGGGACAGAGATACAAGAGACCCAGTACTTC. It specifies CASSLAIAGTEIQETQYF. The chain combines TRBV11-2 with TRBJ2-5, with TRBD1 matching over 7 bases. CDR3 length: 18 residues. In germline, CDR1 is SGHAT, CDR2 FQNNGV. The junction had 13 bases not matched to a gene; V was cut back by 1 base and J by 2 bases.